Presented here are 10 T cell receptor beta chains from one specimen sequenced in a study of PD-1 blockade in classical Hodgkin lymphoma (dated by TCRdb to about 2020). The library was generated by the immunoSEQ multiplex PCR assay. In TCRdb, the immuneACCESS table is reduced to in-frame sequences with V and J assigned. These tables do not hold every clone; where another copy was compared, an unresolved V gene accounts for under half, and the others remain unexplained. The sample table shows tens of thousands of clones, and about 80% are seen once. The ten top clones hold around a fifth of the sample. The time point label, as the study defines it: cycle 4 day 1 (C4D1), after five to seven weeks of nivolumab. All trial patients had relapsed after autologous stem cell transplantation, with cohorts A, B and C differing in prior brentuximab vedotin exposure. Source: peripheral blood mononuclear cells (PBMCs), taken before the fourth cycle of nivolumab. The receptor set was obtained from a human donor with classical Hodgkin lymphoma.

The rearrangement links TRBV19 to TRBJ1-3; D call uncertain. This CDR3 has 15 residues. Germline assignment: CDR1 LNHDA and CDR2 SQIVND (reference sequence). Deletions cut 1 base from V and 3 bases from J, with 10 bases between. CDR3 amino acids: CASSIVMGFGNTIYF. The CDR3 DNA sequence: TGTGCCAGTAGTATAGTAATGGGTTTTGGAAACACCATATATTTT.

V and J are TRBV5-1 and TRBJ2-3, with 8 bases that match TRBD2. The trim removed 4 bases at V and 2 bases at J, leaving 6 bases unmatched. The CDR3 covers 15 residues. Per germline, CDR1 SGHRS and CDR2 YFSETQ. DNA for the CDR3: TGCGCCAGCAGCGCTACTAGCGGCCCCACAGATACGCAGTATTTT. Translated: CASSATSGPTDTQYF.

The J gene is TRBJ2-7, the V gene TRBV11-3; the D is unclear. The CDR3 totals 13 residues. Germline lookup yields CDR1 SGHNT and CDR2 YENEEA. V was pared by 1 base and J by 2 bases, with 6 bases between. This chain's CDR3 is CASSLAPTYEQYF. The CDR3 bases are TGTGCCAGCAGCTTAGCTCCAACCTACGAGCAGTACTTC.

The chain links TRBV7-3 to TRBJ1-4, with D perhaps matching TRBD1 (5 bases). The CDR3 runs to 11 residues. Trimming left V 5 bases short and J 10 bases short, with 8 bases between. Germline loops: CDR1 SGHTA, CDR2 FQGTGA. The DNA for the CDR3 is TGTGCCAGCAGCGATGGGGGAAAACTGTTTTTT. This gives the protein CASSDGGKLFF.

This clone has more than one count but fewer than ten. The chain is built from TRBV7-9 and TRBJ1-6; D not resolved. The CDR3 contains 16 residues. Germline lookup yields CDR1 SEHNR and CDR2 FQNEAQ (reference sequence). Trimming left V 6 bases short and J 3 bases short, with 15 bases between. The DNA for the CDR3 is TGTGCCAGCAGTCATTTTGATGCTATCTATAATTCACCCCTCCACTTT. This gives the protein CASSHFDAIYNSPLHF.

In this sample, this clone turned up once. The CDR3 nucleotides read TGTGCCAGCAGTTATATAAGGGGCGGCAATCAGCCCCAGCATTTT. Encoded protein: CASSYIRGGNQPQHF. The chain combines TRBV6-5 with TRBJ1-5, with D possibly matching TRBD1 (5 bases). Per the germline V gene, CDR1 is MNHEY and CDR2 is SVGAGI. V lost 3 bases and J 2 bases, leaving 11 bases between the germline ends. The CDR3 consists of 15 residues.

The J gene is TRBJ2-6, the V gene TRBV30, with 12 positions matching TRBD2. Germline values: CDR1 GTSNPN, CDR2 SVGIG (reference sequence). J was trimmed by 2 bases and V by 1 base; bases with no gene match: 9. The length of the CDR3 is 19 residues. CDR3 in amino acids: CAWSDWTSGEWAGANVLTF. In DNA form, the CDR3 reads TGTGCCTGGAGTGACTGGACTAGCGGGGAATGGGCTGGGGCCAACGTCCTGACTTTC.

This clone was counted between two and nine times. The chain employs TRBV4-1 and TRBJ1-1; D unclear. Trimming removed 0 bases at V and 1 base at J, with 12 bases between. Germline CDR1 is MGHRA and CDR2 is YSYEKL. The length of the CDR3 is 16 residues. The CDR3 sequence: CASSQDQGRTNTEAFF. DNA for the CDR3: TGCGCCAGCAGCCAAGATCAAGGACGGACGAACACTGAAGCTTTCTTT.

The chain carries TRBV4-2 and TRBJ2-1, with 9 bases lining up with TRBD1. The CDR3 has 15 residues. The J segment lost 5 bases and the V segment lost 5 bases, leaving 7 bases of the junction unmatched. Looked up from germline, CDR1 is LGHNA and CDR2 is YNFKEQ. The CDR3 loop is CASSIRDRVDNEQFF. Written as DNA, the CDR3 is TGTGCCAGCAGCATCCGGGACAGGGTCGACAATGAGCAGTTCTTC.

The chain recombines TRBV7-2 with TRBJ2-5; D is unclear. This CDR3 region has 14 residues. V lost 5 bases and J 5 bases, leaving 15 bases between the germline ends. Germline V gene lookup returns CDR1 SGHTA and CDR2 FQGNSA. CDR3 bases: TGTGCCAGCAGCCACGCGCCCGGTCTGGAGACCCAGTACTTC. It encodes CASSHAPGLETQYF.